Presented here are 28 T cell receptor beta chains from one specimen sequenced in a study of cytotoxic CD8 clonotypes in ibrutinib-treated CLL (dated by TCRdb to the early 2020s). Library preparation employed the immunoSEQ multiplex PCR assay. TCRdb's version of the immuneACCESS table is confined to in-frame rearrangements and falls short of the full clone set. An unresolved V gene accounts for under half of the shortfall where checked; the remainder is of unknown origin. A total of about 24,000 clones appear in this sample, 78% of them only once. About 10% of the sample is in the top ten clones. Source: PBMCs, taken before ibrutinib treatment. These receptors all stem from a human donor with chronic lymphocytic leukemia.

The chain combines TRBV4-1 with TRBJ2-7, with TRBD1 identical over 10 bases. Germline lookup yields CDR1 MGHRA and CDR2 YSYEKL. Trimming cost V 7 bases and J 7 bases; bases outside gene matches: 7. The CDR3 is made up of 13 amino acids. The CDR3 loop reads CASMQTGGREQYF. The CDR3 region has the DNA TGCGCCAGCATGCAGACAGGGGGCCGGGAGCAGTACTTC.

The J gene is TRBJ2-2, the V gene TRBV6-4; 8 nucleotides match TRBD2. V was clipped by 0 bases and J by 2 bases; unmatched bases: 8. This CDR3 is built from 18 residues. The germline V gene encodes CDR1 MRHNA and CDR2 SNTAGT. CDR3 DNA sequence: TGTGCCAGCAGTGACTCGAGTTACAGCGGGAGCAACACCGGGGAGCTGTTTTTT. Amino acid sequence: CASSDSSYSGSNTGELFF.

This chain connects TRBV2 to TRBJ1-5; D uncertain. Trimming took off 7 bases at V and 3 bases at J, with 10 bases between the two ends. This CDR3 is 13 amino acids long. The germline V gene has CDR1 SNHLY and CDR2 FYNNEI. CDR3 coding DNA: TGTGCCAGCACTCGACTTACCAATCAGCCCCAGCATTTT. Protein product: CASTRLTNQPQHF.

The chain carries TRBV9 and TRBJ2-3, with D possibly being TRBD1 or TRBD2 (8 bases each). CDR1 is SGDLS, CDR2 YYNGEE, per germline. This CDR3 region has 21 residues. V was trimmed by 3 bases and J by 0 bases, leaving 29 bases between them. CDR3 nucleotides: TGTGCCAGCAGCGCTTCCCTTAACAGGGGGTTGGCTAGCGGGAGCACAGATACGCAGTATTTT. The encoded protein is CASSASLNRGLASGSTDTQYF.

This clone was picked up a small number of times. This sequence joins TRBV5-4 and TRBJ2-3; D may correspond to TRBD1 or TRBD2 (5 bases each). Germline CDR1 SGHNT, CDR2 YYREEE (reference sequence). The germline V and J ends were trimmed by 2 bases and 4 bases, with 14 bases remaining between them. The CDR3 loop spans 15 amino acids. CDR3: CASSFPQGASDTQYF. The CDR3 DNA follows: TGTGCCAGCAGCTTTCCCCAGGGAGCGTCAGATACGCAGTATTTT.

The V gene is TRBV19, the J gene TRBJ2-2; D gene ambiguous. Trimming stripped 5 bases from V and 5 bases from J, with 9 bases between. Germline V gives CDR1 LNHDA, CDR2 SQIVND (reference sequence). CDR3 length equals 13 residues. Here the CDR3 DNA reads TGTGCCAGTAGTTCCCCGGTGACCGGGGAGCTGTTTTTT. It codes for CASSSPVTGELFF.

This rearrangement joins TRBV19 to TRBJ2-3; D is unclear. CDR3 length equals 15 residues. V lost 3 bases, J lost 0 bases, and 10 bases lay in between. CDR1 and CDR2 from the germline V gene are LNHDA and SQIVND (reference sequence). The CDR3 sequence: CASSILGSSTDTQYF. CDR3 coding DNA: TGTGCCAGTAGTATTCTAGGCAGCAGCACAGATACGCAGTATTTT.

The chain is built from TRBV7-2 and TRBJ2-7; tentative D call: TRBD2 (6 bases). V was clipped by 4 bases and J by 3 bases, with 13 bases between them. This CDR3 has 14 amino acids. Per germline, CDR1 SGHTA and CDR2 FQGNSA. For the CDR3, the DNA is TGTGCCAGCAGCTCCTGGACTAATTTCTACGAGCAGTACTTC. The encoded protein is CASSSWTNFYEQYF.

The chain recombines TRBV27 with TRBJ2-6; possibly TRBD1 for D (5 bases). The CDR3 spans 15 residues. V was cut by 6 bases and J by 2 bases, with 11 bases left in between. Germline values: CDR1 MNHEY, CDR2 SMNVEV (reference sequence). The CDR3 spells CASSQQGTGANVLTF. The CDR3 DNA is TGTGCCAGCAGCCAGCAGGGTACTGGGGCCAACGTCCTGACTTTC.

The genes are TRBV7-8 and TRBJ2-7; D is possibly TRBD2 (7 bases). Germline lookup yields CDR1 SGHVS and CDR2 FQNEAQ. Trimming left V 2 bases short and J 4 bases short, with 15 bases between. This CDR3 is built from 15 residues. The CDR3 reads CASSLQSGGGYEQYF. The CDR3 region has the DNA TGTGCCAGCAGCTTACAATCGGGGGGCGGTTACGAGCAGTACTTC.

The V and J genes are TRBV28 and TRBJ2-3; TRBD2 aligns across 7 bases. The CDR3 consists of 16 residues. Germline trimming cut 4 bases from V and 6 bases from J; bases unmatched to any gene: 13. Germline V CDR1 and CDR2: MDHEN, SYDVKM. This CDR3 reads CASSSTRAGDGDTQYF. The CDR3 DNA reads TGTGCCAGCAGTTCCACCCGGGCGGGGGATGGGGATACGCAGTATTTT.

V gene TRBV19 combines with J gene TRBJ2-3; D is unclear. From germline, CDR1 is LNHDA and CDR2 SQIVND (reference sequence). The CDR3 contains 14 residues. V was cut by 3 bases and J by 1 base, with 8 bases left in between. The CDR3, as DNA: TGTGCCAGTAGTATTTCGCTGGGCACAGATACGCAGTATTTT. Translated: CASSISLGTDTQYF.

The V gene is TRBV28, the J gene TRBJ2-7, with D hard to call. Trimming took off 6 bases at V and 5 bases at J, with 17 bases between the two ends. Germline CDR1 and CDR2: MDHEN and SYDVKM. The CDR3 extends over 14 amino acids. The CDR3: CASRSWGFKNEQYF. DNA of the CDR3: TGTGCCAGCAGGAGCTGGGGTTTCAAAAACGAGCAGTACTTC.

This chain uses TRBV6-1 with TRBJ1-2, with D uncertain. CDR1 is MNHNS, CDR2 SASEGT, per germline. Trimming removed 0 bases from V and 3 bases from J, with 8 bases in between. The CDR3 contains 14 residues. The CDR3 reads CASSEARADYGYTF. In DNA form, the CDR3 reads TGTGCCAGCAGTGAAGCGAGGGCAGACTATGGCTACACCTTC.

CDR3 region: CASSLDGGEQFF. DNA for the CDR3: TGTGCCAGCAGCTTGGACGGCGGTGAGCAGTTCTTC. V usage is TRBV5-4 and J usage is TRBJ2-1, with unresolved D. This CDR3 region has 12 residues. Germline V gives CDR1 SGHNT, CDR2 YYREEE (reference sequence). V dropped 0 bases and J dropped 9 bases, with 7 bases sitting between them.

The CDR3 here is CASSQEVDRGRTDTQYF. The DNA for the CDR3 is TGCGCCAGCAGCCAAGAGGTTGACAGGGGGCGCACAGATACGCAGTATTTT. The chain carries TRBV4-3 and TRBJ2-3; 10 nucleotides agree with TRBD1. From germline, CDR1 is LGHNA and CDR2 YSLEER. V lost 0 bases and J lost 1; bases outside the gene matches: 4. The CDR3 loop spans 17 amino acids.

V gene TRBV5-3 combines with J gene TRBJ2-2, with unresolved D. TRBV5-3 is an ORF for which the function is uncertain. Trimming took 4 bases from V and 0 from J, leaving 7 bases between them. The CDR3 extends over 14 amino acids. The CDR3 loop reads CARSRLSNTGELFF. CDR3 bases: TGTGCCAGAAGCAGGTTGTCGAACACCGGGGAGCTGTTTTTT.

The gene calls are TRBV2 and TRBJ2-5; 8 nucleotides match TRBD1. CDR1 and CDR2 from the germline V gene are SNHLY and FYNNEI. The junction had 14 bases not matched to a gene; V was cut back by 7 bases and J by 4 bases. The CDR3 has 16 amino acids. The CDR3 loop is CASTRTAQGGGETQYF. As DNA, the CDR3 is TGTGCCAGCACACGGACCGCACAGGGGGGTGGAGAGACCCAGTACTTC.

This chain connects TRBV15 to TRBJ1-5; weak D call: TRBD1 (6 bases). In germline, CDR1 is LNHNV, CDR2 YYDKDF (reference sequence). The V gene lost 0 bases and the J gene lost 8 bases, with 20 bases spanning the gap. CDR3 size: 17 residues. The CDR3 is CATSRDLWGAPGEPQHF. The CDR3 bases are TGTGCCACCAGCAGAGATTTGTGGGGGGCACCTGGGGAGCCCCAGCATTTT.

This clone has just a few counts. This chain connects TRBV2 to TRBJ2-7; D is uncertain. Per germline, CDR1 SNHLY and CDR2 FYNNEI. The CDR3 consists of 13 residues. The V and J ends lost 7 bases and 4 bases respectively, with 14 bases between them. CDR3 loop: CASIRVSPYEQYF. The CDR3 DNA reads as TGTGCCAGCATTAGGGTCTCCCCATACGAGCAGTACTTC.

V and J are TRBV4-2 and TRBJ1-3, with TRBD1 as a possible D gene (6 bases). The germline V and J ends were trimmed by 3 bases and 4 bases, with 13 bases remaining between them. The CDR3 consists of 15 residues. CDR1 and CDR2 (germline): LGHNA, YNFKEQ. The CDR3 here is CASSQSTGTGNTIYF. CDR3 coding DNA: TGTGCCAGCAGCCAGAGTACAGGGACGGGAAACACCATATATTTT.

The chain recombines TRBV6-1 with TRBJ2-7, with D hard to call. This CDR3 is built from 13 residues. The ends were cut back, 6 bases at V and 1 base at J, with 10 bases in the middle. The V gene's germline CDR1 is MNHNS and CDR2 SASEGT. The CDR3 here is CASSPQESYEQYF. CDR3 nucleotide sequence: TGTGCCAGCAGCCCTCAGGAGTCCTACGAGCAGTACTTC.

This chain uses TRBV9 with TRBJ1-2, with D perhaps matching TRBD1 (5 bases). V lost 3 bases to trimming and J lost 6 bases, with 15 bases between them. The length of the CDR3 is 14 residues. Germline CDR1 and CDR2: SGDLS and YYNGEE. CDR3 residues: CASSDRGAHDGYTF. In DNA form, the CDR3 reads TGTGCCAGCAGCGATAGGGGAGCCCACGATGGCTACACCTTC.

The genes are TRBV7-9 and TRBJ2-5, with TRBD2 identical over 9 bases. The germline V gene has CDR1 SEHNR and CDR2 FQNEAQ (reference sequence). There are 16 residues in the CDR3. V was clipped by 0 bases and J by 5 bases; unmatched bases: 7. Here the CDR3 DNA reads TGTGCCAGCAGCTTAGCGACGCTAGCGGGACGGGAGACCCAGTACTTC. Translation gives CASSLATLAGRETQYF.

In this sample, this clone turned up once. The rearrangement uses TRBV10-3 and TRBJ1-2, with D tentatively TRBD1 (6 bases). The germline V gene encodes CDR1 ENHRY and CDR2 SYGVKD. The CDR3 has 14 residues. V shed 4 bases and J shed 2 bases, with 11 bases lying between them. In DNA, the CDR3 is TGTGCCATCAGTGCAAGACAGGTGAACTATGGCTACACCTTC. This codes for CAISARQVNYGYTF.

The chain is built from TRBV7-6 and TRBJ2-3; 10 bases match TRBD2. Germline-derived CDR1 and CDR2 are SGHVS and FNYEAQ. The CDR3 covers 15 residues. Unmatched junction bases numbered 4, after V lost 1 base and J lost 6 bases. CDR3 in amino acids: CASSLGLAGADTQYF. CDR3 nucleotide sequence: TGTGCCAGCAGCTTAGGACTAGCGGGCGCGGATACGCAGTATTTT.

This clone was picked up a small number of times. V gene TRBV5-4 combines with J gene TRBJ2-7; TRBD1 matches 10 bases. The CDR3 runs 13 residues. Trimming at V came to 2 bases and at J to 6 bases, leaving 2 bases not matched to a gene. In germline, CDR1 is SGHNT, CDR2 YYREEE (reference sequence). The CDR3 bases are TGTGCCAGCAGCTTAGGACAGGGGGTCGAGCAGTACTTC. As protein: CASSLGQGVEQYF.

The chain carries TRBV7-9 and TRBJ1-1; 7 bases line up with TRBD1. The CDR3 loop spans 15 amino acids. Germline V gives CDR1 SEHNR, CDR2 FQNEAQ (reference sequence). J lost 4 bases, V lost 4 bases, and 9 bases had no gene match. The CDR3 DNA follows: TGTGCCAGCAGCTCAGAGGACAGGAGGACCACTGAAGCTTTCTTT. Protein product: CASSSEDRRTTEAFF.